A single count supports the clone carrying this T cell receptor beta chain. Trimming took 5 bases from V and 4 from J; bases not matched to a gene: 5. This CDR3 has 16 residues. The germline V gene encodes CDR1 MNHEY and CDR2 SVGEGT. Authors' processing steps: Amplification of reference gene primers was used by the study to estimate nucleated cell counts. This table comes from immunoSEQ multiplex PCR, and its TCRdb copy is limited to in-frame clones, with some not included. V and J calls plus clone size are reproduced from that table; the DNA served to infer D and trimming. The sample shows more than 110,000 clones, 85% to 90% of them seen only once. The data derive from a study of blood T cell repertoires in COVID-19. The wider study: Samples came from the United States, Italy and Spain, spanning acute and convalescent COVID-19. Sources were T cells, B-cell-depleted T cells, or PBMCs; the material itself was cDNA or gDNA.

This TCR derives from a human donor in a cohort sampled during active COVID-19. Sequencing was carried out using peripheral blood. V gene TRBV6-2 or TRBV6-3 combines with J gene TRBJ2-1, with TRBD2 matching 13 bases. In DNA form, the CDR3 reads TGTGCCAGCAGTACCGGGACTAGCGGGATTTACAATGAGCAGTTCTTC. Translating it yields CASSTGTSGIYNEQFF.